These 13 T cell receptor beta chains originate from one sample sequenced in a study of blood T cells in healthy people across ages. The use of a sample-barcoded 5' primer and a J-beta primer mix characterized a second PCR of roughly 7 to 11 cycles. TCRdb recomputed calls from the 5' RACE reads with MiXCR, one row per CDR3 protein. Here the sample spans 1,500,000 or so distinct CDR3 sequences, roughly two fifths being singletons. Sequencing input: blood. Source of these receptors: a woman aged 18-29 years in good health.

This rearrangement joins TRBV15 to TRBJ2-7; D is perhaps TRBD2 (7 bases). The CDR3 runs to 15 residues. V lost 3 bases and J lost 7, with 19 bases in between. Germline V gene lookup returns CDR1 LNHNV and CDR2 YYDKDF (reference sequence). Here the CDR3 DNA reads TGTGCCACCAGCAGGGGAGGGACACCAACTGGGGAGCAGTACTTC. Translation gives CATSRGGTPTGEQYF. The full variable domain, its missing parts supplied by reference TRBV15 and TRBJ2-7, is DAMVIQNPRYQVTQFGKPVTLSCSQTLNHNVMYWYQQKSSQAPKLLFHYYDKDFNNEADTPDNFQSRRPNTSFCFLDIRSPGLGDTAMYLCATSRGGTPTGEQYFGPGTRLTVT.

This clonotype was seen just once. Germline and junction disagree at one end, which may indicate a read error. This rearrangement joins TRBV6-6 to TRBJ1-2; 9 bases align to TRBD1. This CDR3 spans 13 amino acids. Germline CDR1 MNHNY, CDR2 SVGAGI (reference sequence). This chain's CDR3 is CACSYSSGTGSTF. The CDR3 bases are TGTGCCTGCAGTTATTCCTCCGGGACAGGGTCCACCTTC.

The table lists this clonotype with a few counts. This chain connects TRBV28 to TRBJ2-7; a weak D match, TRBD2 (5 bases). Germline CDR1 is MDHEN and CDR2 is SYDVKM. CDR3 length: 15 residues. Trimming took off 2 bases at V and 3 bases at J, with 14 bases between the two ends. For the CDR3, the DNA is TGTGCCAGCAGTTTAGATAGTGGAGGCGTCTACGAGCAGTACTTC. The encoded protein is CASSLDSGGVYEQYF.

This clonotype was counted only a few times. The chain has TRBV29-1 and TRBJ2-3, with D possibly TRBD1 on 5 matching bases. Germline values: CDR1 SQVTM, CDR2 ANQGSEA. Trimming took off 4 bases at V and 0 bases at J, with 8 bases between the two ends. The CDR3 spans 13 residues. The CDR3 loop is CSVVRQSTDTQYF. DNA of the CDR3: TGCAGCGTTGTGCGACAGAGCACAGATACGCAGTATTTT.

In its sample, this clonotype was seen a few times. This sequence joins TRBV29-1 and TRBJ1-1; D is unresolved. V was shortened by 3 bases and J by 11 bases, with 16 bases between the two germline ends. The CDR3 is made up of 12 amino acids. Looked up from germline, CDR1 is SQVTM and CDR2 is ANQGSEA. CDR3 DNA: TGCAGCGTTGAGTCTGGGTCCCTAGGGGCTTTCTTT. Translating gives CSVESGSLGAFF.

This clonotype was seen at least ten times. The chain is built from TRBV20-1 and TRBJ2-1; no definite D call. The CDR3 totals 15 residues. Germline V CDR1 and CDR2: DFQATT, SNEGSKA (reference sequence). V lost 4 bases and J lost 3, with 16 bases in between. CDR3 bases: TGCAGTGCTATCATGGACGGAGTCGACTACAATGAGCAGTTCTTC. This translates into CSAIMDGVDYNEQFF.

Details on this clonotype: Compared with germline, one end of the junction differs, possibly owing to a read error. This chain connects TRBV7-7 to TRBJ2-4; D is undetermined. Near its end, the DNA agrees better with TRBJ2-5, so the J call may be wrong. Germline assignment: CDR1 SSHAT and CDR2 FNYEAQ (reference sequence). The CDR3 is 14 residues long. In nucleotides, the CDR3 is TGTGCTAGCAGCCGCCCTCCGGGTGTGGAGACCCAGTACTTC. Residues: CASSRPPGVETQYF.

This clonotype was counted a few times. The chain recombines TRBV7-9 with TRBJ2-1, with no clear D. Trimming stripped 1 base from V and 7 bases from J, with 8 bases between. CDR1 SEHNR and CDR2 FQNEAQ come from the germline V gene (reference sequence). The CDR3 runs to 13 residues. As DNA, the CDR3 is TGTGCCAGCAGCTTAGAATTGGATAATGAGCAGTTCTTC. Its translation is CASSLELDNEQFF.

In its sample, this clonotype was seen a few times. The genes are TRBV4-1 and TRBJ1-6; D gene unclear. The CDR3 runs 15 residues. CDR1 is MGHRA and CDR2 is YSYEKL in the germline V gene. Trimming stripped 1 base from V and 7 bases from J, with 11 bases between. CDR3 nucleotides: TGCGCCAGCAGCCAAGGCCAGAACTACAATTCACCCCTCCACTTT. This sequence encodes CASSQGQNYNSPLHF.

The chain links TRBV27 to TRBJ2-7; 9 bases match TRBD2. From germline, CDR1 is MNHEY and CDR2 SMNVEV (reference sequence). CDR3 length: 17 residues. The ends lost 6 bases at V and 0 bases at J; junction bases unmatched: 12. CDR3 nucleotides: TGTGCCAGCAGCTTGGGTGTTGCGGGAGGGGTCTCCTACGAGCAGTACTTC. It yields the protein CASSLGVAGGVSYEQYF.

CDR3 DNA: TGCGCCAGCAGCCAACACAAGAATTCCGCAACCAGGGAGCTGTTTTTT. It translates to CASSQHKNSATRELFF. The J gene is TRBJ2-2, the V gene TRBV4-3; D is unclear. Germline V lookup: CDR1 LGHNA, CDR2 YSLEER. There are 16 residues in the CDR3. The V end was cut by 2 bases, the J end by 9 bases, with 19 bases between.

This clonotype has only a few counts. This rearrangement joins TRBV28 to TRBJ2-3; D might be TRBD1 or TRBD2, each matching 5 bases. Germline V gene lookup returns CDR1 MDHEN and CDR2 SYDVKM. Trimming shortened V by 2 bases and J by 5 bases, and 20 bases separated the two germline ends. The CDR3 spans 17 residues. The CDR3: CASSLVLGQGDEDTQYF. The CDR3 DNA reads as TGTGCCAGCAGTTTAGTTTTGGGGCAGGGAGATGAAGATACGCAGTATTTT.

This chain uses TRBV7-9 with TRBJ2-1, with TRBD2 identical over 12 bases. Per germline, CDR1 SEHNR and CDR2 FQNEAQ (reference sequence). This CDR3 spans 15 amino acids. The trim removed 6 bases at V and 6 bases at J, leaving 6 bases unmatched. CDR3 coding DNA: TGTGCCAGCAGAGATGGACTAGCGGGACCCAATGAGCAGTTCTTC. Translating gives CASRDGLAGPNEQFF.